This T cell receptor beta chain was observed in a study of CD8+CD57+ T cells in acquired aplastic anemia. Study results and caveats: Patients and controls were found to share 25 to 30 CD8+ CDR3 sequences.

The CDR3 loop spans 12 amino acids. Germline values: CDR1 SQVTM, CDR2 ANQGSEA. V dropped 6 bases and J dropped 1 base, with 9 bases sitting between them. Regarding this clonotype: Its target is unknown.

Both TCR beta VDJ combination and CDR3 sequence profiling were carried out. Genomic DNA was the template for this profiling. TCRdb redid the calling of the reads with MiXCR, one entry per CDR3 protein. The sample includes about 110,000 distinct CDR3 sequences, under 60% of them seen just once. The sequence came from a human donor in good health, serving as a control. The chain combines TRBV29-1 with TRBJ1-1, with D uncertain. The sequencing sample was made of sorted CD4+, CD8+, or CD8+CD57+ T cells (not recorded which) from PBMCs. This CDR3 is CSVTTGNTEAFF. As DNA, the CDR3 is TGCAGCGTCACGACGGGGAACACTGAAGCTTTCTTT.